The T cell receptor beta chain under discussion was sequenced for a study of T cell responses to AZD1222 COVID-19 vaccine. Study findings and constraints: No day 14 peak samples; only post-peak repertoires were characterized. Females outnumbered males among donors, who were mostly white British; clonal diversity was possibly underestimated.

Clones were sequenced by immunoSEQ multiplex PCR, and TCRdb holds only the in-frame ones, with some missing. Among more than 100,000 clones, about nine tenths were seen once, and the ten largest hold less than 2%. Germline V gene data show CDR1 as SGHRS and CDR2 as YFSETQ. The ends were cut back, 4 bases at V and 0 bases at J, with 5 bases in the middle. The CDR3 consists of 14 residues. This clone was recorded a few times. What it recognizes is unknown. The V and J genes are TRBV5-1 and TRBJ1-6; unclear D gene. The origin of this receptor is an adult who received the AZD1222 COVID-19 vaccine. The material was peripheral blood, obtained 28 days after the second AZD1222 dose. The chain's CDR3 is CASSASSYNSPLHF. For the CDR3, the DNA is TGCGCCAGCAGCGCGAGCTCCTATAATTCACCCCTCCACTTT.